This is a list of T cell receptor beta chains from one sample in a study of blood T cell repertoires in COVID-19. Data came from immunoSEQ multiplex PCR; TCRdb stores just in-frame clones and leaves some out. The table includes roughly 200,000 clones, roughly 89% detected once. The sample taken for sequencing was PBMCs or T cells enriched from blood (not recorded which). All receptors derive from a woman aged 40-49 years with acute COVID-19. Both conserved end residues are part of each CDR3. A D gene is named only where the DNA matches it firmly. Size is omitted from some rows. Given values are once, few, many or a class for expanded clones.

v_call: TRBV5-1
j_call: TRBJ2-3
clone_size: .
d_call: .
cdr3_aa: CASSITGDTQYF
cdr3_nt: TGCGCCAGCAGCATAACAGGAGATACGCAGTATTTT

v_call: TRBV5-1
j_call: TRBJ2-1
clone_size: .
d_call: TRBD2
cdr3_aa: CASSLLAGASYNEQFF
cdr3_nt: TGCGCCAGCAGCTTGCTAGCGGGAGCCTCCTACAATGAGCAGTTCTTC

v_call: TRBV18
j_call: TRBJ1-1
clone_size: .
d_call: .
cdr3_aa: CASSPTSVGTEAFF
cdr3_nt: TGTGCCAGCTCACCCACTTCTGTTGGCACTGAAGCTTTCTTT

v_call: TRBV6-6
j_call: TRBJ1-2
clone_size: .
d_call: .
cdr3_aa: CASSPPGESGGYTF
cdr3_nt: TGTGCCAGCAGTCCCCCGGGTGAGAGCGGCGGCTACACCTTC

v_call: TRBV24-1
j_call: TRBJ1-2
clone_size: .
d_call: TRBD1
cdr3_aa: CATGGQGQGGYTF
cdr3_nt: TGTGCCACTGGCGGACAGGGCCAAGGGGGCTACACCTTC

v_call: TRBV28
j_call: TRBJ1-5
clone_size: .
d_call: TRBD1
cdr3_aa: CASRESGGQGGQPQHF
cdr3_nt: TGTGCCAGCAGAGAATCGGGCGGGCAGGGGGGTCAGCCCCAGCATTTT

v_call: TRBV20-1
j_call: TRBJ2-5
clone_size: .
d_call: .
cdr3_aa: CSASLRSWETQYF
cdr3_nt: TGCAGTGCTAGTCTCAGGTCGTGGGAGACCCAGTACTTC

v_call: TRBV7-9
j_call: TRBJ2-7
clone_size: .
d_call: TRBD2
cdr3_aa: CASTLTGGAYEQYF
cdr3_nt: TGTGCCAGCACCTTAACCGGGGGGGCCTACGAGCAGTACTTC

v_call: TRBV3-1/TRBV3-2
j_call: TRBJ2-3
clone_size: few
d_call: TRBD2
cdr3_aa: CASSQLAGVQDTQYF
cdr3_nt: TGTGCCAGCAGCCAACTAGCGGGAGTACAAGATACGCAGTATTTT

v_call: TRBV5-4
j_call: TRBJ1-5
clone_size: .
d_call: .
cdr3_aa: CASSLGGLADDNQPQHF
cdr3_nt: TGTGCCAGCAGCTTGGGCGGGTTGGCGGACGACAATCAGCCCCAGCATTTT

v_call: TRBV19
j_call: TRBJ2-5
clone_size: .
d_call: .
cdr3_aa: CASSIEGSGTQYF
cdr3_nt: TGTGCCAGTAGTATAGAGGGTTCAGGGACCCAGTACTTC

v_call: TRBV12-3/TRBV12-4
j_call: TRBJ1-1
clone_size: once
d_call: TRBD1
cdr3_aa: CASRADRGTEAFF
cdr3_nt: TGTGCCAGCAGAGCGGACAGGGGCACTGAAGCTTTCTTT

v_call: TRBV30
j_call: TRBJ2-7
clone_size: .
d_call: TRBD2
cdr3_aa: CAWSSLAGGYEQYF
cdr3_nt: TGTGCCTGGAGTTCACTAGCGGGGGGCTACGAGCAGTACTTC

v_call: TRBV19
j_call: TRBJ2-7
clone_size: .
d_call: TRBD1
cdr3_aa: CASSMQGTGMNEQYF
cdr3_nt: TGTGCCAGTAGTATGCAGGGGACAGGGATGAACGAGCAGTACTTC

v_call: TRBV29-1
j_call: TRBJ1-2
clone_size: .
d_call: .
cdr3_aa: CSVEEPAFYGYTF
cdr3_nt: TGCAGCGTTGAAGAACCAGCGTTCTATGGCTACACCTTC

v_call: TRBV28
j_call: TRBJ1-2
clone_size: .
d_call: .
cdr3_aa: CASSLSSGNPSNGYTF
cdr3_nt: TGTGCCAGCAGTTTATCGTCAGGGAACCCGTCTAATGGCTACACCTTC

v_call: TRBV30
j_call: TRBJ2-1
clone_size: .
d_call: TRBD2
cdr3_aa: CAWSPPRLAGGYNEQFF
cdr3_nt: TGTGCCTGGAGCCCCCCTCGACTAGCGGGGGGTTACAATGAGCAGTTCTTC

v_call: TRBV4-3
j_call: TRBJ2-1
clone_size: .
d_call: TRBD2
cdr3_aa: CASSQQLAGAIEQFF
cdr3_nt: TGCGCCAGCAGCCAACAACTAGCGGGAGCAATTGAGCAGTTCTTC